This note documents a single TCR beta chain sequence. Its antigen is not known. This entry belongs to a study of cytotoxic CD8 clonotypes in ibrutinib-treated CLL. Overall study context: On average, each sample had 255,043 productive templates and 96,000 or so productive rearrangements.

Using immunoSEQ multiplex PCR, the repertoire was profiled, and TCRdb retains in-frame clones only, with some absent. The sample contains more than 75,000 clones, around 77% of which appear only once. This CDR3 has 14 residues. The germline V and J ends were trimmed by 5 bases and 4 bases, with 15 bases remaining between them. Germline V gives CDR1 MNHEY, CDR2 SMNVEV (reference sequence). The study's findings and limits: Sustained-remission and progressing patients had different sampling times.

The receptor was isolated from a human donor with chronic lymphocytic leukemia. V gene TRBV27 combines with J gene TRBJ2-7; D may correspond to TRBD1 or TRBD2 (5 bases each). The starting material was PBMCs, obtained after 24 months of ibrutinib treatment. This chain's CDR3 is CASSRDGLWYEQYF. Here the CDR3 DNA reads TGTGCCAGCAGTCGGGACGGCCTCTGGTACGAGCAGTACTTC.